Listed below are T cell receptor beta chains from one sample, sequenced in a study of radiotherapy plus CTLA-4 blockade in lung cancer. Repertoires were generated with immunoSEQ multiplex PCR, while TCRdb's copy carries only in-frame clones and drops some. The sample has some 98,000 clones; approximately 78% are singletons. This specimen was peripheral blood, taken from a patient treated with radiotherapy plus ipilimumab. Receptor source: a human donor with non-small cell lung cancer who had a partial response to radiotherapy plus ipilimumab. Each CDR3 is given with its conserved first and last residue. A D gene is named only where the DNA matches it firmly. Clone size is shown for a subset of rows, as once, few, many or a class of expanded clone.

length: 14
J: TRBJ2-7
D: TRBD2
size: once
V: TRBV19
DNA: TGTGCCAGTAGTATAGAGGCGGGAGCGGGTGAGCAGTACTTC
CDR3: CASSIEAGAGEQYF

length: 15
J: TRBJ2-1
D: TRBD1
size: -
V: TRBV5-4
DNA: TGTGCCAGCAGCTTAGACAGGGGGCGCGGAAATGAGCAGTTCTTC
CDR3: CASSLDRGRGNEQFF

length: 17
J: TRBJ2-1
D: TRBD2
size: once
V: TRBV5-1
DNA: TGCGCCAGCAGCTTCAGCGGGAGGGCCGATCTAGTGTTAAGTAGATTCTTC
CDR3: CASSFSGRADLVLSRFF

length: 15
J: TRBJ1-2
D: -
size: -
V: TRBV19
DNA: TGTGCCAGTAGTATCCCAGAGACAGTAACCTATGGCTACACCTTC
CDR3: CASSIPETVTYGYTF

length: 14
J: TRBJ2-1
D: -
size: -
V: TRBV6-1
DNA: TGTGCCACCGGTGGGGCAGGGAAGGGCAATGAGCAGTTCTTC
CDR3: CATGGAGKGNEQFF

length: 16
J: TRBJ2-7
D: TRBD1
size: few
V: TRBV4-2
DNA: TGTGCCAGCAGCCAAGATCAGGGGGCGGGATCGTACGAGCAGTACTTC
CDR3: CASSQDQGAGSYEQYF

length: 16
J: TRBJ1-3
D: -
size: -
V: TRBV5-4
DNA: TGTGCCAGCAGCCGGAGGCGGGGCCAGTCTGGAAACACCATATATTTT
CDR3: CASSRRRGQSGNTIYF

length: 12
J: TRBJ2-7
D: -
size: -
V: TRBV5-1
DNA: TGCGCCAGCAGCTCGGAGTCCTACGAGCAGTACTTC
CDR3: CASSSESYEQYF

length: 15
J: TRBJ2-7
D: -
size: -
V: TRBV21-1
DNA: TGTGCCAGCAGCCCAAGGGCTAGCGGTACCTACGAGCAGTACTTC
CDR3: CASSPRASGTYEQYF

length: 13
J: TRBJ1-2
D: TRBD1
size: few
V: TRBV7-3
DNA: TGTGCCAGCAGCTTACAGGGGGCCTATGGCTACACCTTC
CDR3: CASSLQGAYGYTF

length: 14
J: TRBJ1-2
D: -
size: once
V: TRBV7-2
DNA: TGTGCCAGCAGCGCACAACAGGGAAGGGATGGCTACACCTTC
CDR3: CASSAQQGRDGYTF

length: 14
J: TRBJ2-1
D: TRBD2
size: once
V: TRBV27
DNA: TGTGCCACCCAGCGGGGGGTAAATATCAATGAGCAGTTCTTC
CDR3: CATQRGVNINEQFF

length: 17
J: TRBJ1-2
D: -
size: -
V: TRBV4-2
DNA: TGTGCCAGCAGCCAAGTCGGTTCGGAGAGAGCTAACTATGGCTACACCTTC
CDR3: CASSQVGSERANYGYTF

length: 14
J: TRBJ2-7
D: TRBD2
size: -
V: TRBV6-6
DNA: TGTGCCAGCAGTCGACTAGCGGGACGGTACGAGCAGTACTTC
CDR3: CASSRLAGRYEQYF

length: 15
J: TRBJ2-1
D: TRBD2
size: -
V: TRBV19
DNA: TGTGCCAGTAGTGTGGGACTAGCGGGAATCAATGAGCAGTTCTTC
CDR3: CASSVGLAGINEQFF

length: 15
J: TRBJ1-2
D: -
size: few
V: TRBV19
DNA: TGTGCCAGTCAACTTTCAGGGGCGCAACGAGATGGCTACACCTTC
CDR3: CASQLSGAQRDGYTF

length: 15
J: TRBJ1-6
D: TRBD1
size: -
V: TRBV7-2
DNA: TGTGCCAGCAGCCCCTGGGACAGGGTTTCTTCACCCCTCCACTTT
CDR3: CASSPWDRVSSPLHF

length: 16
J: TRBJ2-3
D: TRBD1
size: few
V: TRBV7-8
DNA: TGTGCCAGCAGCTTAGCGCGGGACAGGGTCACAGATACGCAGTATTTT
CDR3: CASSLARDRVTDTQYF

length: 16
J: TRBJ2-7
D: -
size: -
V: TRBV6-6
DNA: TGTGCCAGCAGTTACTCACCCCCGGGACAATCCTACGAGCAGTACTTC
CDR3: CASSYSPPGQSYEQYF

length: 15
J: TRBJ1-1
D: -
size: -
V: TRBV18
DNA: TGTGCCAGCTCCCCCGGCAGCCCGGGGGGGACTGAAGCTTTCTTT
CDR3: CASSPGSPGGTEAFF

length: 16
J: TRBJ1-2
D: -
size: once
V: TRBV6-1
DNA: TGTGCCAGCAGTGAAGGTGGCGGCCAAAGGAACTATGGCTACACCTTC
CDR3: CASSEGGGQRNYGYTF

length: 13
J: TRBJ1-2
D: TRBD1
size: few
V: TRBV12-5
DNA: TGTGCTAGTGGTTCGACAGGGGGCTATGGCTACACCTTC
CDR3: CASGSTGGYGYTF

length: 16
J: TRBJ2-2
D: -
size: -
V: TRBV9
DNA: TGTGCCAGCAGCGTAGCTGGGACATGGAGCACCGGGGAGCTGTTTTTT
CDR3: CASSVAGTWSTGELFF

length: 16
J: TRBJ2-5
D: TRBD2
size: few
V: TRBV9
DNA: TGTGCCAGCAGCAAATCGACTAGCGGGACGTGGGAGACCCAGTACTTC
CDR3: CASSKSTSGTWETQYF

length: 14
J: TRBJ2-1
D: TRBD1
size: -
V: TRBV19
DNA: TGTGCCAGTAGTATAGGAGGGGGCGGGAATGAGCAGTTCTTC
CDR3: CASSIGGGGNEQFF

length: 14
J: TRBJ2-7
D: -
size: once
V: TRBV6-6
DNA: TGTGCCAGCAGTTACTCTGAGAACGGGGTGGGGCAGTACTTC
CDR3: CASSYSENGVGQYF

length: 14
J: TRBJ1-4
D: TRBD1
size: -
V: TRBV7-2
DNA: TGTGCCAGCAGCCCCGACAGGGGTAATGAAAAACTGTTTTTT
CDR3: CASSPDRGNEKLFF

length: 12
J: TRBJ2-7
D: -
size: -
V: TRBV6-6
DNA: TGTGCCAGCAGTCCGGTAGGGAGGGAGCAGTACTTC
CDR3: CASSPVGREQYF

length: 16
J: TRBJ2-2
D: -
size: -
V: TRBV18
DNA: TGTGCCAGCTCACCCCGGGGGACGGATGGCACCGGGGAGCTGTTTTTT
CDR3: CASSPRGTDGTGELFF

length: 18
J: TRBJ2-3
D: TRBD2
size: -
V: TRBV29-1
DNA: TGCAGCGTCGCCCCGGGACTAGCGGGAGGTACCCGCACAGATACGCAGTATTTT
CDR3: CSVAPGLAGGTRTDTQYF

length: 14
J: TRBJ1-1
D: -
size: -
V: TRBV18
DNA: TGTGCCAGCTCACCACCGGGACTACCCGGAGGGGCTTTCTTT
CDR3: CASSPPGLPGGAFF

length: 15
J: TRBJ2-6
D: -
size: -
V: TRBV7-3
DNA: TGTGCCAGCAGCTCCGGACAGTGGGGGGCCAACGTCCTGACTTTC
CDR3: CASSSGQWGANVLTF

length: 19
J: TRBJ1-1
D: TRBD1
size: -
V: TRBV30
DNA: TGTGCCTGGATCGATAGAGGAACCCCGAGGGACAGGCCGAACACTGAAGCTTTCTTT
CDR3: CAWIDRGTPRDRPNTEAFF

length: 15
J: TRBJ2-5
D: TRBD1
size: -
V: TRBV19
DNA: TGTGCCAGTAGTTCCGGACAGGGGGCTTGGGAGACCCAGTACTTC
CDR3: CASSSGQGAWETQYF

length: 13
J: TRBJ1-1
D: -
size: -
V: TRBV19
DNA: TGTGCCAGTAGTCAGAGAACGAGGACTGAAGCTTTCTTT
CDR3: CASSQRTRTEAFF

length: 15
J: TRBJ1-2
D: TRBD1
size: -
V: TRBV19
DNA: TGTGCCAGTAGTATAGTCGGGACAGCTAACTATGGCTACACCTTC
CDR3: CASSIVGTANYGYTF

length: 16
J: TRBJ2-6
D: -
size: -
V: TRBV27
DNA: TGTGCCAGCAGCGAGAGAACCACCTCTGGGGCCAACGTCCTGACTTTC
CDR3: CASSERTTSGANVLTF

length: 15
J: TRBJ2-1
D: TRBD2
size: -
V: TRBV19
DNA: TGTGCCAGTAGGGAAGCGGGAGCCACCTACAATGAGCAGTTCTTC
CDR3: CASREAGATYNEQFF

length: 15
J: TRBJ2-3
D: -
size: -
V: TRBV6-5
DNA: TGTGCCAGCAGTACGTGGGAAGGGGGCACAGATACGCAGTATTTT
CDR3: CASSTWEGGTDTQYF

length: 15
J: TRBJ2-1
D: TRBD2
size: -
V: TRBV2
DNA: TGTGCCGGGGGACGCACGGGGGGCTCCTACAATGAGCAGTTCTTC
CDR3: CAGGRTGGSYNEQFF

length: 12
J: TRBJ2-4
D: -
size: -
V: TRBV2
DNA: TGTGCCAGCAGTGATCAGGGTAACATTCAGTACTTC
CDR3: CASSDQGNIQYF

length: 15
J: TRBJ2-1
D: TRBD2
size: -
V: TRBV4-1
DNA: TGCGCCAGCAGCCCAACTAGCGTAACCTACAATGAGCAGTTCTTC
CDR3: CASSPTSVTYNEQFF

length: 14
J: TRBJ2-7
D: TRBD1
size: -
V: TRBV6-5
DNA: TGTGCCAGCAGCCTAATTCAGGGGGACTACGAGCAGTACTTC
CDR3: CASSLIQGDYEQYF

length: 10
J: TRBJ1-1
D: -
size: -
V: TRBV30
DNA: TGTGCCTCTAACCGGGGTAAAGCTTTCTTT
CDR3: CASNRGKAFF

length: 15
J: TRBJ2-7
D: TRBD2
size: -
V: TRBV27
DNA: TGTGCCAGCAGTTCCCAGCGACTAGCGGGAGGGATAGAGTACTTC
CDR3: CASSSQRLAGGIEYF

length: 15
J: TRBJ1-1
D: -
size: -
V: TRBV25-1
DNA: TGTGCCAGCAGTGTGGGACACATGTTGAACACTGAAGCTTTCTTT
CDR3: CASSVGHMLNTEAFF

length: 15
J: TRBJ1-5
D: -
size: -
V: TRBV13
DNA: TGTGCCAGCAGGCAGGGGAAACTTAGCAATCAGCCCCAGCATTTT
CDR3: CASRQGKLSNQPQHF

length: 13
J: TRBJ1-1
D: -
size: -
V: TRBV7-2
DNA: TGTGCCAGCAGCTTAGGTCCCAAACAAGAAGCTTTCTTT
CDR3: CASSLGPKQEAFF

length: 17
J: TRBJ2-7
D: TRBD2
size: -
V: TRBV28
DNA: TGTGCCAGCAGTTCCGAATTTAGCGGGAGTGGACGTTACGAGCAGTACTTC
CDR3: CASSSEFSGSGRYEQYF

length: 16
J: TRBJ2-1
D: TRBD2
size: -
V: TRBV5-4
DNA: TGTGCCAGCAGCCCGGCGGGCGGGAGGGCCTACAATGAGCAGTTCTTC
CDR3: CASSPAGGRAYNEQFF

length: 13
J: TRBJ1-2
D: -
size: -
V: TRBV7-2
DNA: TGTGCCAGCAGCGGGAGCGACGGCTATGGCTACACCTTC
CDR3: CASSGSDGYGYTF

length: 16
J: TRBJ2-5
D: TRBD2
size: -
V: TRBV11-2
DNA: TGTGCCAGCAGCTTAGCGAGACTAGCGGGGGTAGAGACCCAGTACTTC
CDR3: CASSLARLAGVETQYF

length: 13
J: TRBJ2-2
D: -
size: -
V: TRBV5-1
DNA: TGCGCCAGCACCTCGAGATCTCCCGGGGAGCTGTTTTTT
CDR3: CASTSRSPGELFF

length: 14
J: TRBJ1-2
D: TRBD1
size: -
V: TRBV6-4
DNA: TGTGCCAGCAGCGAACAGGGCCTAGGGGGCGGCTACACCTTC
CDR3: CASSEQGLGGGYTF